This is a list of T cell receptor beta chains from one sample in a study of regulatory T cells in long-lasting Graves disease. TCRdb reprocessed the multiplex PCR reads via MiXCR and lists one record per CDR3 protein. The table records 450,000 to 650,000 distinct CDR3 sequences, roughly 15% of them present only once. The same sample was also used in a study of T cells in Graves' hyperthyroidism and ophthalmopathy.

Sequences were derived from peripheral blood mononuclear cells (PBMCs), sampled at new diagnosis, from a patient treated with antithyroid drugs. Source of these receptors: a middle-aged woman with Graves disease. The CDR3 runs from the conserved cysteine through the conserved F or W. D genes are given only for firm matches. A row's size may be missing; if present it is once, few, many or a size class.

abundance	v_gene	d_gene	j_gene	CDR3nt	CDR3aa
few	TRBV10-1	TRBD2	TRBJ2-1	TGCGCCAGCAGTGAGTCGGTTGCGGGGGGACAGTTCTTC	CASSESVAGGQFF
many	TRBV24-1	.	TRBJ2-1	TGTGCCACCAGTACTCCAGGGAGCAATGAGCAGTTCTTC	CATSTPGSNEQFF
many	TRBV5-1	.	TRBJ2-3	TGTGCCAGCAGCTTAGGCACGGGCCGGTTTGGGGATACGCAGTATTTT	CASSLGTGRFGDTQYF
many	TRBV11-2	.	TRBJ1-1	TGTGCCAGCAGCTGGACCCCGGGGGCCCTGGGCACTGAAGCTTTCTTT	CASSWTPGALGTEAFF
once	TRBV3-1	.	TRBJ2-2	TGTGCCAGCAGCTTGTCGTGGGGCGGCACCGGGGAGCTGCTTTTT	CASSLSWGGTGELLF
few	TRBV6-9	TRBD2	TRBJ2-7	TGTGCCAGCAGTTACGGGACTAGTGAGCAGTACTTC	CASSYGTSEQYF
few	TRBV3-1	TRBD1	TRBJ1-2	TGTGCCAGCAGCCGGGGACAGGGGGTGGACTATGGCTACACCTTC	CASSRGQGVDYGYTF
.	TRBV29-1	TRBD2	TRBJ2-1	TGCAGCGTTGAGGCTAGCGGGGGGGACCCCAATGAGCAGTTCTTC	CSVEASGGDPNEQFF
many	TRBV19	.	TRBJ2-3	TGTGCCACCCGATGGGGGCGGACAGATACGCAGTATTTT	CATRWGRTDTQYF
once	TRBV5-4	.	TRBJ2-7	TGTGCCAGCAGCCGGGAAACAGGGACCACCTACGAGCAGTACTTC	CASSRETGTTYEQYF
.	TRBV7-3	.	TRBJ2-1	TGTGCCAGCAGCTTGTCAATTTATTCCAGGGTCTACAATGAGCAGTTCTTC	CASSLSIYSRVYNEQFF
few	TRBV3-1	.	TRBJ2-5	TGTGCCAGCAGCCAAGATGGCAGGGGGGCGGAGACCCAGTACTTC	CASSQDGRGAETQYF
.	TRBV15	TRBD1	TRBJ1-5	TGTGCCACCAGCAGAGATTTAGGGACAGGTCTACGGCCCCAGCATTTT	CATSRDLGTGLRPQHF
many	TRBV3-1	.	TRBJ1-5	TGTGCCAGCAGCCAACAGGGGCTAAGCAATCAGCCCCAGCATTTT	CASSQQGLSNQPQHF
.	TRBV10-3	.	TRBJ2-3	TGTGCCATCAGTCGGGGACCTAGCACAGATACGCAGTATTTT	CAISRGPSTDTQYF
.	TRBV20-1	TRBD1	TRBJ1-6	TGCAGTGCTAACGGGACAGTGCATTCACCCCTCCACTTT	CSANGTVHSPLHF
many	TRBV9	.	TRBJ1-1	TGTGCCAGCAGCGTGGGACCGCTGAACACTGAAGCTTTCTTT	CASSVGPLNTEAFF
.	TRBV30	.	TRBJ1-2	TGTGCCTGGAGCCACACATGGAACTATGGCTACACCTTC	CAWSHTWNYGYTF
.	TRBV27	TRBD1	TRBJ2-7	TGTGCCAGCAGTACCCGACAGGGCTTTGCCTACGAGCAGTACTTC	CASSTRQGFAYEQYF
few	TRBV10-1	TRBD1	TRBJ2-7	TGCGCCAGCAGTGAGTCATGGACAGGGGGGCAGTACTTC	CASSESWTGGQYF
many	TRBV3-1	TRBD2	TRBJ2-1	TGTGCCAGCAGCCGGACTAGCGGGGGGGCGAGCTCCTACAATGAGCAGTTCTTC	CASSRTSGGASSYNEQFF
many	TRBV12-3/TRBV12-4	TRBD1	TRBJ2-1	TGTGCCAGCAGTCCGACAGGGAGTGTCAATGAGCAGTTCTTC	CASSPTGSVNEQFF
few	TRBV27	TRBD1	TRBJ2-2	TGTGCCAGCAGAGGACAGGGTGTTGCCGGGGAGCTGTTTTTT	CASRGQGVAGELFF
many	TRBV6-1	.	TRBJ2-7	TGTGCCAGCAGTGAAAGTCTATCCTACGAGCAGTACTTC	CASSESLSYEQYF
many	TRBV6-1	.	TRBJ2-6	TGTGCCAGCGGCACTTCCTCTGGGGCCAACGTCCTGACTTTC	CASGTSSGANVLTF
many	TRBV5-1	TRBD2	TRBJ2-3	TGCGCCAGCAGCCCGCGTGGGGCTAGCGGGGGCCTCACAGATACGCAGTATTTT	CASSPRGASGGLTDTQYF
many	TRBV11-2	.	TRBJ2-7	TGTGCCAGCAGCTTAGATCGCTCAGGGGTTTACACCTACGAGCAGTACTTC	CASSLDRSGVYTYEQYF
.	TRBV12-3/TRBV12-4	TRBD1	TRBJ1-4	TGTGCCAGCCGGGCCGGGACAGGGAGGAATGAAAAACTGTTTTTT	CASRAGTGRNEKLFF
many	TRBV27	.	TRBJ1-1	TGTGCCAGCAGTTCCCGAGGAACACAGGGCACTGAAGCTTTCTTT	CASSSRGTQGTEAFF
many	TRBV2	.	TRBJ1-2	TGTGCCAGCAGCCAAACACAATCCCTAAACTATGGCTACACCTTC	CASSQTQSLNYGYTF
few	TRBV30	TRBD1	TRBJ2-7	TGTGCCTGGAGACCCGGACAGGGCCGATACGAGCAGTACTTC	CAWRPGQGRYEQYF
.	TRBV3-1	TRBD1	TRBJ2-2	TGTGCCAGCAGCCAGGGTTTTGGGACAGGGTCAACCGGGGAGCTGTTTTTT	CASSQGFGTGSTGELFF
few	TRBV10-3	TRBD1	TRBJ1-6	TGTGCCATCAGTGGACAGGGGGGGATTAATTCACCCCTCCACTTT	CAISGQGGINSPLHF
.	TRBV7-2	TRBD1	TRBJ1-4	TGTGCCAGCAGCCTTAGACAGGGCGGGGGTGGAGAAAAACTGTTTTTT	CASSLRQGGGGEKLFF
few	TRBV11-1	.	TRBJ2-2	TGCGCCAGCAGCCTTACTTGGGGACCAGGGGAGCTGTTTTTT	CASSLTWGPGELFF
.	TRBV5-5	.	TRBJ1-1	TGTGCCAGCAGCGGTGCGGCAGTTGAAGCTTTCTTT	CASSGAAVEAFF
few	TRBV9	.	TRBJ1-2	TGTGCCAGGCACACCCGGGACACTAACTATGGCTACACCTTC	CARHTRDTNYGYTF
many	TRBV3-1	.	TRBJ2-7	TGTGCCAGCAGCCAAGAACCGGGGGCAATTCAGTACTTC	CASSQEPGAIQYF
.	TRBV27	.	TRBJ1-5	TGTGCCAGCAGTGAAAAGAGCAATCAGCCCCAGCATTTT	CASSEKSNQPQHF
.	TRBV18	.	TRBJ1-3	TGTGCCAGCTCACCACCGAACGGAGGGTCAGGAAACACCATATATTTT	CASSPPNGGSGNTIYF